This TCR beta chain came from a study of shared clonotypes between healthy human individuals. Study outcomes and limitations: Only blood was sampled, and tissue TCR repertoires likely differ from blood ones.

Germline loops: CDR1 SGDLS, CDR2 YYNGEE. V shed 0 bases, J shed 6 bases, and the junction held 8 bases outside the gene matches. This CDR3 comprises 15 residues. A note on this clone: Its antigen is unidentified.

Assay used: immunoSEQ multiplex PCR; TCRdb lists only in-frame clones, some missing. The sample shows about 2.4 million clones, roughly nine tenths of them seen only once. Sequencing was carried out using naive CD4+ T cells sorted from blood. Indicated subset: CD45RA+ positively selected. The source is a man younger than 35 in good health. The chain couples TRBV9 to TRBJ2-5; 7 nucleotides line up with TRBD2. The DNA for the CDR3 is TGTGCCAGCAGCGTAGAGGCGGGAGCCGGACAGACCCAGTACTTC. Its translation: CASSVEAGAGQTQYF.